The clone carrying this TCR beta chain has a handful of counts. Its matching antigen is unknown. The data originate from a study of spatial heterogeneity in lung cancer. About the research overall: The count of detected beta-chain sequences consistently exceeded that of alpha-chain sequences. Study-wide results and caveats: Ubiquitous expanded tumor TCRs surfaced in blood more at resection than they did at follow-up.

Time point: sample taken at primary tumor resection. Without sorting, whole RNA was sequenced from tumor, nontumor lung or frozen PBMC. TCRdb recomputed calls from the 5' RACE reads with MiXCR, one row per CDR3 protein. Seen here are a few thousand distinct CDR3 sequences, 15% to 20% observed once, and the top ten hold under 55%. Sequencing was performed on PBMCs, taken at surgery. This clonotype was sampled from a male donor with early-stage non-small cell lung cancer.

The CDR3 here is CATLPVGGELFF. Written as DNA, the CDR3 is TGTGCCACTCTACCCGTTGGCGGGGAGCTGTTTTTT. The chain is built from TRBV10-3 and TRBJ2-2; D unclear. V was clipped by 10 bases and J by 7 bases, with 13 bases between them. The V gene's germline CDR1 is ENHRY and CDR2 SYGVKD. The CDR3 loop spans 12 amino acids.